This TCR beta chain was profiled in a study of T cell responses to AZD1222 COVID-19 vaccine. Using immunoSEQ multiplex PCR, the repertoire was profiled, and TCRdb retains in-frame clones only, with some absent. The sample lists about 130,000 clones; just under 95% were seen once. Turning to this clone: Its cognate antigen is unknown.

V was pared by 6 bases and J by 9 bases, with 4 bases of the junction left unmatched. The CDR3 runs to 13 residues. Study findings and constraints: Spike-specific TCR breadth and depth went up after people got two AZD1222 doses. Among spike-specific TCRs, nearly half reportedly target unmutated variant regions. Repertoire sampling was restricted to post-peak T cell response timepoints. Donors were chiefly white British, with a greater number of females, and clonal diversity was perhaps underestimated.

The sample here was peripheral blood, taken 28 days after the second AZD1222 dose. The V call is TRBV12-3 or TRBV12-4, the J call TRBJ1-6; TRBD1 matches 8 bases. This sequence was found in an adult who received the AZD1222 COVID-19 vaccine. The chain's CDR3 is CASSPDRVSPLHF. CDR3 bases: TGTGCCAGCAGCCCGGACAGGGTTTCACCCCTCCACTTT.